Below, 31 T cell receptor beta chains from the same sample are listed, as sequenced in a study of T-cell memory formation after mild COVID-19. A single record per CDR3 protein comes from TCRdb applying MiXCR to the 5' RACE reads. The table lists 140,000 or so distinct CDR3 sequences, over 15% of them singletons. Specimen: PBMCs or a T cell subset sorted from them (not recorded which). These receptor sequences come from an adult woman who had mild COVID-19 (a few samples of this study predate the infection). Cell type and time point are not known.

The V and J genes are TRBV15 and TRBJ2-3; tentatively, D is TRBD2 (6 bases). The CDR3 is 15 residues long. The ends were cut back, 1 base at V and 3 bases at J, with 11 bases in the middle. Germline CDR1 is LNHNV and CDR2 is YYDKDF (reference sequence). The CDR3, as DNA: TGTGCCACCAGCAGAGGGTCGGGAGCAACAGATACGCAGTATTTT. This gives the protein CATSRGSGATDTQYF.

The genes are TRBV5-1 and TRBJ2-3, with 12 bases lining up with TRBD2. The V and J ends lost 0 bases and 2 bases, in that order; junction bases with no gene match: 1. The CDR3 loop spans 16 amino acids. Per the germline V gene, CDR1 is SGHRS and CDR2 is YFSETQ. The CDR3 coding sequence is TGCGCCAGCAGCTTGGGGACTAGCGGGGACACAGATACGCAGTATTTT. It is translated as CASSLGTSGDTDTQYF.

This clonotype was seen a few times. This chain joins TRBV6-2 or TRBV6-3 and TRBJ2-2; 7 nucleotides match TRBD1. Per germline, CDR1 MNHEY and CDR2 SVGEGT. The CDR3 has 15 residues. V gave up 6 bases and J gave up 3 bases; unmatched junction bases: 7. CDR3 loop: CASRETGRDTGELFF. For the CDR3, the DNA is TGTGCCAGCAGAGAGACAGGGCGAGACACCGGGGAGCTGTTTTTT.

In the case of this clonotype: One junction end disagrees with the germline gene, perhaps due to a read error. V usage is TRBV7-7 and J usage is TRBJ2-1, with D unclear. CDR3 length: 13 amino acids. Germline loops: CDR1 SSHAT, CDR2 FNYEAQ (reference sequence). CDR3 amino acids: CASSFGPYNEQFF. The CDR3 DNA is TGTGCTAGCAGCTTCGGTCCGTACAATGAGCAGTTCTTC.

This clonotype has just one count. The chain's CDR3 is CSAVRGQAGWGTQYF. The DNA of the CDR3 is TGCAGTGCGGTCCGTGGACAGGCCGGATGGGGTACGCAGTATTTT. The chain uses TRBV20-1 and TRBJ2-3; 7 bases are a match to TRBD1. CDR3 length equals 15 residues. V was pared by 6 bases and J by 8 bases, with 17 bases of the junction left unmatched. From germline, CDR1 is DFQATT and CDR2 SNEGSKA (reference sequence).

The genes are TRBV5-6 and TRBJ2-2; 9 nucleotides match TRBD2. V lost 1 base, J lost 5 bases, and 9 bases stayed unmatched. Germline V CDR1 and CDR2: SGHDT, YYEEEE. This CDR3 contains 17 residues. CDR3: CASSLSALAGVTGELFF. Written as DNA, the CDR3 is TGTGCCAGCAGCTTGAGTGCTTTAGCGGGAGTAACCGGGGAGCTGTTTTTT.

This chain uses TRBV7-2 with TRBJ2-5, with D hard to call. The CDR3 loop spans 13 amino acids. Germline CDR1 and CDR2: SGHTA and FQGNSA. Trimming left V 6 bases short and J 7 bases short, with 15 bases between. The CDR3 is CASSPDPERTQYF. The DNA of the CDR3 is TGTGCCAGCAGTCCCGACCCGGAGAGGACCCAGTACTTC.

The CDR3 is CASSPELRASSYEQYF. The CDR3 DNA reads as TGTGCCAGCAGCCCCGAGTTACGGGCGAGCTCCTACGAGCAGTACTTC. J is TRBJ2-7 and V is TRBV7-2; no reliable D call. The V gene's germline CDR1 is SGHTA and CDR2 FQGNSA. This CDR3 region has 16 residues. Trimming pared 5 bases from V and 0 bases from J, leaving 17 bases between.

The CDR3 sequence is CASSHTSGQYNEQFF. CDR3 sequence (DNA): TGTGCCAGCAGCCACACTAGCGGTCAGTACAATGAGCAGTTCTTC. This chain joins TRBV6-2 or TRBV6-3 and TRBJ2-1; 8 bases map to TRBD2. The CDR3 sequence is 15 residues long. Looked up from germline, CDR1 is MNHEY and CDR2 is SVGEGT. V shed 6 bases, J shed 4 bases, and the junction held 8 bases outside the gene matches.

The rearrangement links TRBV5-5 to TRBJ2-2; possible D gene TRBD1, 5 bases. Deletions cut 4 bases from V and 4 bases from J, with 11 bases between. The germline V gene has CDR1 SGHKS and CDR2 YYEKEE (reference sequence). The CDR3 has 14 residues. The CDR3 loop is CASSHRQLTGELFF. CDR3 in DNA: TGTGCCAGCAGCCACCGACAGCTCACCGGGGAGCTGTTTTTT.

V and J are TRBV4-2 and TRBJ2-7, with a possible D match to TRBD2 (5 bases). CDR3 length: 13 amino acids. Between the trimmed V and J ends, which lost 4 bases and 4 bases, there was a span of 11 bases. The V gene's germline CDR1 is LGHNA and CDR2 YNFKEQ. The CDR3 sequence is CASSPGDLYEQYF. CDR3 in DNA: TGTGCCAGCAGCCCCGGGGATCTTTACGAGCAGTACTTC.

This clonotype was counted between two and nine times. The V gene is TRBV20-1, the J gene TRBJ2-3, with 7 bases that match TRBD2. Unmatched junction bases numbered 7, after V lost 0 bases and J lost 4 bases. Per the germline V gene, CDR1 is DFQATT and CDR2 is SNEGSKA (reference sequence). The CDR3 has 15 residues. The CDR3 nucleotides are TGCAGTGCTAGAGATTACCCGGGGGGTGCAGATACGCAGTATTTT. Encoded protein: CSARDYPGGADTQYF.

This clonotype was detected ten times or more. CDR3 in DNA: TGCGCCAGCAGACCTACTAGCGGCTTGTCCTACAATGAGCAGTTCTTC. It yields the protein CASRPTSGLSYNEQFF. This chain connects TRBV5-1 to TRBJ2-1, with 8 nucleotides matching TRBD2. The V gene's germline CDR1 is SGHRS and CDR2 YFSETQ. V gave up 5 bases and J gave up 1 base; unmatched junction bases: 8. CDR3 length: 16 amino acids.

The genes are TRBV16 and TRBJ2-7, with TRBD1 identical over 7 bases. CDR3 length equals 15 residues. The trim removed 5 bases at V and 0 bases at J, leaving 7 bases unmatched. CDR1 KGHSY and CDR2 FQNENV come from the germline V gene. CDR3 sequence: CASSALWDSSYEQYF. The CDR3 nucleotides read TGTGCCAGCAGCGCGCTCTGGGACAGCTCCTACGAGCAGTACTTC.

This clonotype was seen a few times. This chain connects TRBV7-6 to TRBJ1-1; the match to TRBD1 covers 9 bases. Germline V lookup: CDR1 SGHVS, CDR2 FNYEAQ. The CDR3 runs to 14 residues. With V trimmed by 6 bases and J by 6 bases, 8 bases remained unmatched. This chain's CDR3 is CASSPGTGSPEAFF. The CDR3 bases are TGTGCCAGCAGTCCTGGGACAGGGTCGCCTGAAGCTTTCTTT.

Only a few counts were recorded for this clonotype. The chain is built from TRBV10-3 and TRBJ2-5, with 8 bases identical to TRBD2. The V and J ends lost 6 bases and 2 bases, in that order; junction bases with no gene match: 5. The V gene's germline CDR1 is ENHRY and CDR2 SYGVKD. This CDR3 has 14 amino acids. CDR3 in amino acids: CAISPLAGQETQYF. The CDR3, as DNA: TGTGCCATCAGCCCTTTAGCGGGACAAGAGACCCAGTACTTC.

CDR3 coding DNA: TGTGCCAGCAGCCGTGCCGGTCGGAGGGAAAAACTGTTTTTT. This codes for CASSRAGRREKLFF. V is TRBV11-2 and J is TRBJ1-4; D remains unclear. The CDR3 runs 14 residues. V was cut by 5 bases and J by 8 bases, with 15 bases left in between. Germline V gene lookup returns CDR1 SGHAT and CDR2 FQNNGV. Full variable domain (outside the CDR3, taken from reference TRBV11-2 and TRBJ1-4): EAGVAQSPRYKIIEKRQSVAFWCNPISGHATLYWYQQILGQGPKLLIQFQNNGVVDDSQLPKDRFSAERLKGVDSTLKIQPAKLEDSAVYLCASSRAGRREKLFFGSGTQLSVL.

This clonotype was observed a handful of times. This chain joins TRBV5-1 and TRBJ2-2; TRBD1 is a possible D gene (6 bases). The CDR3 runs to 16 residues. Germline V gene sequence: CDR1 SGHRS, CDR2 YFSETQ. Trimming took 2 bases from V and 0 from J, leaving 11 bases between them. The DNA of the CDR3 is TGCGCCAGCAGCTTAGTGGGACACTCGAACACCGGGGAGCTGTTTTTT. Encoded protein: CASSLVGHSNTGELFF.

The chain is built from TRBV11-3 and TRBJ2-3, with D perhaps TRBD2 (5 bases). V was cut by 0 bases and J by 3 bases, with 13 bases left in between. The germline V gene has CDR1 SGHNT and CDR2 YENEEA. The CDR3 runs to 16 residues. Here the CDR3 reads CASSLEGGLATDTQYF. The CDR3 nucleotides read TGTGCCAGCAGCTTAGAAGGTGGGCTAGCTACAGATACGCAGTATTTT.

This clonotype was recorded a few times. The chain employs TRBV6-6 and TRBJ1-5; D might be TRBD1 (5 bases). Trimming cost V 6 bases and J 4 bases, with 10 bases left between them. CDR1 and CDR2 (germline): MNHNY, SVGAGI (reference sequence). CDR3 length: 13 residues. The CDR3 loop reads CASRGTGNQPQHF. The DNA of the CDR3 is TGTGCCAGCAGAGGGACCGGGAATCAGCCCCAGCATTTT.

The chain carries TRBV2 and TRBJ2-7, with D unclear. The germline V gene has CDR1 SNHLY and CDR2 FYNNEI. This CDR3 comprises 10 residues. Trimming removed 5 bases from V and 4 bases from J, with 3 bases in between. The CDR3, as DNA: TGTGCCAGCAGTCAATACGAGCAGTACTTC. Protein: CASSQYEQYF. The variable domain in full, completed from reference TRBV2 and TRBJ2-7, reads EPEVTQTPSHQVTQMGQEVILRCVPISNHLYFYWYRQILGQKVEFLVSFYNNEISEKSEIFDDQFSVERPDGSNFTLKIRSTKLEDSAMYFCASSQYEQYFGPGTRLTVT.

The chain carries TRBV7-3 and TRBJ2-3, with 7 bases fitting TRBD2. The ends lost 1 base at V and 3 bases at J; junction bases unmatched: 4. Germline assignment: CDR1 SGHTA and CDR2 FQGTGA. CDR3 length: 15 amino acids. CDR3: CASSLKRGLTDTQYF. As DNA, the CDR3 is TGTGCCAGCAGCTTAAAGCGGGGCTTGACAGATACGCAGTATTTT.

This chain joins TRBV7-6 and TRBJ2-1; D ambiguous. The germline V gene encodes CDR1 SGHVS and CDR2 FNYEAQ. V lost 4 bases, J lost 6 bases, and 10 bases lay in between. The CDR3 totals 13 residues. The CDR3 here is CASSSPPLNEQFF. As DNA, the CDR3 is TGTGCCAGCAGCTCCCCCCCCCTCAATGAGCAGTTCTTC.

In this sample, this clonotype turned up a few times. The chain is built from TRBV30 and TRBJ1-2; D gene uncertain. The CDR3 spans 9 residues. Germline V lookup: CDR1 GTSNPN, CDR2 SVGIG (reference sequence). V was pared by 8 bases and J by 6 bases, with 7 bases between. DNA of the CDR3: TGTGCCAGTGGGGATGGCTACACCTTC. Residues: CASGDGYTF.

V gene TRBV4-2 combines with J gene TRBJ1-4; 8 bases align to TRBD1. The CDR3 has 16 residues. Per the germline V gene, CDR1 is LGHNA and CDR2 is YNFKEQ. V shed 4 bases, J shed 6 bases, and the junction held 10 bases outside the gene matches. The CDR3 reads CASSPGPGQGDEKLFF. In nucleotides, the CDR3 is TGTGCCAGCAGCCCCGGACCAGGACAGGGTGATGAAAAACTGTTTTTT.

The chain joins TRBV7-9 to TRBJ2-6; no clear D. CDR3 length: 14 amino acids. The germline CDR1 and CDR2 sequences are SEHNR and FQNEAQ (reference sequence). Trimming shortened V by 5 bases and J by 5 bases, and 10 bases separated the two germline ends. The CDR3 DNA follows: TGTGCCAGCAGCGACGGGCGTCGGGCCAACGTCCTGACTTTC. Translation: CASSDGRRANVLTF.

This clonotype was picked up many times. The chain links TRBV29-1 to TRBJ2-1, with 9 bases aligning to TRBD2. The CDR3 is made up of 15 amino acids. Germline V CDR1 and CDR2: SQVTM, ANQGSEA. With V trimmed by 6 bases and J by 1 base, 7 bases remained unmatched. The CDR3 region is CSVVTSGLSYNEQFF. DNA of the CDR3: TGCAGCGTAGTGACTAGCGGTCTTTCCTACAATGAGCAGTTCTTC.

The chain couples TRBV7-9 to TRBJ2-1; D is uncertain. Trimming removed 6 bases from V and 8 bases from J, with 11 bases in between. Germline loops: CDR1 SEHNR, CDR2 FQNEAQ (reference sequence). This CDR3 has 12 residues. The CDR3 DNA reads as TGTGCCAGCAGTCCTGAGTCGGATGAGCAGTTCTTC. Amino acids: CASSPESDEQFF.

The CDR3 DNA is TGTGCCTGGGGGCAGGGGCCGTATGGCTACACCTTC. Translating it yields CAWGQGPYGYTF. The V gene is TRBV30, the J gene TRBJ1-2; a possible D gene is TRBD1 (6 bases). Looked up from germline, CDR1 is GTSNPN and CDR2 is SVGIG (reference sequence). Deletions cut 5 bases from V and 5 bases from J, with 12 bases between. The CDR3 is 12 residues long.

This clonotype has more than one count but fewer than ten. V and J are TRBV15 and TRBJ1-1; D not certain. The CDR3 length is 14 residues. V was clipped by 1 base and J by 4 bases, with 10 bases between them. Germline V gene lookup returns CDR1 LNHNV and CDR2 YYDKDF (reference sequence). CDR3 region: CATSRGGSATEAFF. The DNA of the CDR3 is TGTGCCACCAGCAGAGGTGGATCGGCCACTGAAGCTTTCTTT.

The chain links TRBV4-1 to TRBJ1-3; TRBD1 aligns across 8 bases. The CDR3 has 17 amino acids. Losses at the gene ends were 2 bases for V and 4 bases for J; bases not matched to a gene: 10. Germline assignment: CDR1 MGHRA and CDR2 YSYEKL. CDR3 loop: CASSQNPSGQGGNTIYF. The CDR3 region has the DNA TGCGCCAGCAGCCAAAACCCCTCAGGACAGGGAGGAAACACCATATATTTT.